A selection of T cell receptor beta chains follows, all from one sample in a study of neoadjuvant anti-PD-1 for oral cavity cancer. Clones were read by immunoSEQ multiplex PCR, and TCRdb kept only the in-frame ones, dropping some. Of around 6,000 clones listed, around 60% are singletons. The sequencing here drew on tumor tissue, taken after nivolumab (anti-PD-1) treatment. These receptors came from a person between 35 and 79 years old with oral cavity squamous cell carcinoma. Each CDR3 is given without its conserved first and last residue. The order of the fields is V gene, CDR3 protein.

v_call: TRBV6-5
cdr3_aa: ASSYGVTAAGETQY

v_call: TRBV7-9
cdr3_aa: GAGGIYGEQF

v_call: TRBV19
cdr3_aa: ASSMRREGNQPQH

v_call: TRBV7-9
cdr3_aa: ASSFVMNTEAF

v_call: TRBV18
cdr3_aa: ASSPRRGDQETQY

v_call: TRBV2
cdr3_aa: ARGGKGPIAGPEQY

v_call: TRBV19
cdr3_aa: ASTTGQANYGYT

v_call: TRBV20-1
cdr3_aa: SGKNGNTIY

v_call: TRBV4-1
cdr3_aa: ASSRNGDSNTGELF

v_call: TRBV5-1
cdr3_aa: ASSAGLAGGLGETQY

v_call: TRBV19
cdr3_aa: ASREDRGIAGELF

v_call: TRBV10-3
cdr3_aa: AISDRQETQY

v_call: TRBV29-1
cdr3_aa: SVGIQADTQY

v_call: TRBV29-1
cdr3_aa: SVKMRDTGTDTQY

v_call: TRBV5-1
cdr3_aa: ASSREVRNEKLF

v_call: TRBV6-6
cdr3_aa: ASSRPRSADTQY

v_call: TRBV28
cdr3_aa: ASRRGLAVARTGELF

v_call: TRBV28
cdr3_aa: ASSSTDSRGYT

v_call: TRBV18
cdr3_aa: ASSPLAGANEAF

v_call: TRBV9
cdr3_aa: ASSGGGRGQVNTEAF

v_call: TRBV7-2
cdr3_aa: ASSPQIHSGNTIY

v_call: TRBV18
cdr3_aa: ASSLESRTRGQETQY

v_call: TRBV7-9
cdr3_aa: ASTPPGGVLHEQF

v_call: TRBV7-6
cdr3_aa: ASSLGYRDTISPLH

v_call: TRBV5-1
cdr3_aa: ASTYEGQGLGGYT

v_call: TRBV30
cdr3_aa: AWSQTSGFSYEQY

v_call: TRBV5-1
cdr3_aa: ASSAEGVSLNTEAF

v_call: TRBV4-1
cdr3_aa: ASSQDGTVLNTIY

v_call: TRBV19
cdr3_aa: ASSPTNTGELF

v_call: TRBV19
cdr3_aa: ASSMIGNYGYT

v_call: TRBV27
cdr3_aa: ASSPDRKETQY

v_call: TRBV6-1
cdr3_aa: ASSVDRGNSPLH

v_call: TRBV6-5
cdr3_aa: ASSSGGLVGNTIY

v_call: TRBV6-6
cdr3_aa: ASSQTGMGYT

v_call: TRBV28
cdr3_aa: ASSGDWGSPLH

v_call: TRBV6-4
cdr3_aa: ASPPRGLDYYGYT